The 21 T cell receptor beta chains presented below share a single source sample, sequenced in a study of blood T cell repertoires in COVID-19. Repertoires were generated with immunoSEQ multiplex PCR, while TCRdb's copy carries only in-frame clones and drops some. The sample includes 150,000 to 200,000 clones, more than 80% of them seen just once. Input material: PBMCs or T cells enriched from blood (not recorded which). The receptors derive from a man aged 40-50 years who had recovered from COVID-19.

The V and J genes are TRBV7-6 and TRBJ2-1, with TRBD2 identical over 7 bases. The V and J ends lost 5 bases and 10 bases, in that order; junction bases with no gene match: 14. In germline, CDR1 is SGHVS, CDR2 FNYEAQ. The CDR3 is made up of 15 amino acids. The CDR3 DNA reads as TGTGCCAGCAGCCCATCCGCCGGGGGGTTCGTGGAGCAGTTCTTC. As protein: CASSPSAGGFVEQFF.

The chain links TRBV30 to TRBJ1-5; perhaps TRBD1 as D (5 bases). Germline loops: CDR1 GTSNPN, CDR2 SVGIG (reference sequence). The CDR3 has 15 amino acids. The ends were cut back, 0 bases at V and 7 bases at J, with 16 bases in the middle. CDR3 DNA sequence: TGTGCCTGGAGTGTACAAGGGGCGAAGGACCAGCCCCAGCATTTT. It translates to CAWSVQGAKDQPQHF.

The genes are TRBV28 and TRBJ1-1; a possible D gene is TRBD1 (6 bases). CDR1 is MDHEN, CDR2 SYDVKM, per germline. The CDR3 consists of 14 residues. Trimming removed 5 bases from V and 5 bases from J, with 15 bases in between. The CDR3 loop is CASSRGGAGTEAFF. The CDR3 DNA reads as TGTGCCAGCAGTCGAGGGGGGGCAGGAACTGAAGCTTTCTTT.

The chain uses TRBV6-6 and TRBJ1-5; perhaps TRBD1 as D (6 bases). Germline CDR1 MNHNY, CDR2 SVGAGI (reference sequence). V gave up 6 bases and J gave up 3 bases, with 12 bases separating them. The CDR3 extends over 14 amino acids. CDR3 sequence (DNA): TGTGCCAGCAGCCCAGGGGCGAACAATCAGCCCCAGCATTTT. It encodes CASSPGANNQPQHF.

The chain is built from TRBV30 and TRBJ2-2; possibly TRBD1 for D (6 bases). The CDR3 runs to 12 residues. Germline V gene lookup returns CDR1 GTSNPN and CDR2 SVGIG (reference sequence). The V end lost 5 bases, the J end lost 7 bases, and 11 bases lay between the germline ends. The CDR3 DNA sequence: TGTGCCTGGCCAACAGGGCACGGGGAGCTGTTTTTT. This gives the protein CAWPTGHGELFF.

V is TRBV19 and J is TRBJ1-5; D is possibly TRBD1 (5 bases). Looked up from germline, CDR1 is LNHDA and CDR2 is SQIVND (reference sequence). The CDR3 is 16 amino acids. The V end lost 2 bases, the J end lost 6 bases, and 17 bases lay between the germline ends. CDR3 in amino acids: CASSITGGTNGQPQHF. The CDR3 nucleotides are TGTGCCAGTAGTATAACGGGAGGGACTAATGGTCAGCCCCAGCATTTT. Full variable domain (outside the CDR3, taken from reference TRBV19 and TRBJ1-5): DGGITQSPKYLFRKEGQNVTLSCEQNLNHDAMYWYRQDPGQGLRLIYYSQIVNDFQKGDIAEGYSVSREKKESFPLTVTSAQKNPTAFYLCASSITGGTNGQPQHFGDGTRLSIL.

In this sample, this clone turned up a few times. Other DNA sequences from this sample encode an identical CDR3 as well. The chain is built from TRBV12-3 or TRBV12-4 and TRBJ1-5; D is perhaps TRBD1 (5 bases). The CDR3 has 13 residues. V lost 0 bases, J lost 6 bases, and 6 bases lay in between. CDR3 sequence: CASSLAGGQPQHF. Here the CDR3 DNA reads TGTGCCAGCAGTTTAGCGGGGGGTCAGCCCCAGCATTTT.

The J gene is TRBJ1-5, the V gene TRBV7-2; D is ambiguous. Germline assignment: CDR1 SGHTA and CDR2 FQGNSA. This CDR3 comprises 15 residues. V lost 1 base and J 0 bases, leaving 7 bases between the germline ends. The CDR3 loop reads CASSLGQHSNQPQHF. The CDR3 coding sequence is TGTGCCAGCAGCTTAGGACAACATAGCAATCAGCCCCAGCATTTT.

The chain employs TRBV20-1 and TRBJ2-5; 10 nucleotides align to TRBD1. The V gene's germline CDR1 is DFQATT and CDR2 SNEGSKA (reference sequence). V lost 3 bases and J lost 2; bases outside the gene matches: 12. This CDR3 spans 17 amino acids. The CDR3 DNA is TGCAGTGCTAGTCTGGAAGGAGGACAGGGGGTGCAAGAGACCCAGTACTTC. It specifies CSASLEGGQGVQETQYF.

The chain's CDR3 is CSASGGTGAYGYTF. As DNA, the CDR3 is TGCAGTGCTAGTGGGGGGACAGGTGCCTATGGCTACACCTTC. J is TRBJ1-2 and V is TRBV20-1; 8 bases match TRBD1. Unmatched junction bases numbered 7, after V lost 3 bases and J lost 4 bases. This CDR3 is 14 amino acids long. CDR1 and CDR2 (germline): DFQATT, SNEGSKA (reference sequence).

J is TRBJ1-1 and V is TRBV28; D is perhaps TRBD1 (5 bases). CDR1 and CDR2 from the germline V gene are MDHEN and SYDVKM. Trimming pared 5 bases from V and 3 bases from J, leaving 13 bases between. This CDR3 is 14 amino acids long. CDR3 residues: CASSPGTLHTEAFF. The CDR3 nucleotides are TGTGCCAGCAGTCCCGGGACTTTACACACTGAAGCTTTCTTT.

The chain has TRBV5-1 and TRBJ2-1, with a tentative D call TRBD1 (5 bases). V was clipped by 4 bases and J by 7 bases, with 9 bases between them. Germline V gives CDR1 SGHRS, CDR2 YFSETQ. This CDR3 is built from 12 residues. CDR3 protein: CASSHRGNEQFF. Written as DNA, the CDR3 is TGCGCCAGCAGCCATAGGGGAAATGAGCAGTTCTTC.

The chain recombines TRBV5-1 with TRBJ2-7, with 8 bases identical to TRBD1. V trimming: 0 bases; J trimming: 2 bases; junction bases outside the gene matches: 1. The germline V gene encodes CDR1 SGHRS and CDR2 YFSETQ. There are 14 residues in the CDR3. CDR3 bases: TGCGCCAGCAGCTTGGGGGGACAGGCCTACGAGCAGTACTTC. Amino acid sequence: CASSLGGQAYEQYF.

The count of this clone is one. This sequence joins TRBV19 and TRBJ2-7; TRBD2 is a possible D gene (6 bases). Between the trimmed V and J ends, which lost 0 bases and 5 bases, there was a span of 20 bases. The CDR3 covers 17 residues. The germline CDR1 and CDR2 sequences are LNHDA and SQIVND (reference sequence). CDR3 DNA sequence: TGTGCCAGTAGTATAGATCTAGGGGCAGGAGGGATGGACGAGCAGTACTTC. This encodes CASSIDLGAGGMDEQYF.

A single count supports this clone. CDR3 sequence (DNA): TGTGCCACCAGTGATTCTCTGGCCGGCCCGGGGGGCTACACCTTC. It is translated as CATSDSLAGPGGYTF. V is TRBV24-1 and J is TRBJ1-2, with unresolved D. The CDR3 consists of 15 residues. V was clipped by 2 bases and J by 8 bases, with 17 bases between them. Per germline, CDR1 KGHDR and CDR2 SFDVKD.

The chain carries TRBV29-1 and TRBJ1-2; the match to TRBD1 covers 7 bases. The V and J ends lost 6 bases and 0 bases, in that order; junction bases with no gene match: 10. The germline V gene encodes CDR1 SQVTM and CDR2 ANQGSEA. The CDR3 is 15 residues long. This CDR3 is CSVHLQQGTNYGYTF. CDR3 nucleotide sequence: TGCAGCGTCCACTTACAACAGGGGACTAACTATGGCTACACCTTC.

This clone was picked up many times. The V and J genes are TRBV16 and TRBJ2-7; D is unresolved. Germline CDR1 KGHSY, CDR2 FQNENV. This CDR3 has 14 amino acids. The germline V and J ends were trimmed by 3 bases and 5 bases, with 14 bases remaining between them. In DNA, the CDR3 is TGTGCCAGCAGCCACCACCGGCAGGTCCACGAGCAGTACTTC. This translates into CASSHHRQVHEQYF.

V is TRBV7-8 and J is TRBJ1-1; D unresolved. Germline V gene lookup returns CDR1 SGHVS and CDR2 FQNEAQ. Trimming took 1 base from V and 2 from J, leaving 14 bases between them. The CDR3 extends over 16 amino acids. The CDR3 is CASSLGPQNVNTEAFF. CDR3 DNA: TGTGCCAGCAGCTTAGGGCCCCAGAACGTAAACACTGAAGCTTTCTTT.

The rearrangement links TRBV6-5 to TRBJ2-3, with TRBD1 identical over 10 bases. Germline-derived CDR1 and CDR2 are MNHEY and SVGAGI. The ends lost 7 bases at V and 3 bases at J; junction bases unmatched: 4. The CDR3 has 14 residues. DNA of the CDR3: TGTGCCAGCACAGAGGACAGGGGGACAGATACGCAGTATTTT. Amino acid sequence: CASTEDRGTDTQYF.

The chain couples TRBV9 to TRBJ2-7; 11 positions agree with TRBD1. The germline V gene has CDR1 SGDLS and CDR2 YYNGEE. After removal of 3 bases from V and 3 bases from J, the junction contained 2 bases not matched to a gene. CDR3 size: 14 residues. This CDR3 is CASSGGQGVYEQYF. The CDR3 DNA follows: TGTGCCAGCAGCGGGGGACAGGGGGTCTACGAGCAGTACTTC.

The chain combines TRBV24-1 with TRBJ2-3; 10 nucleotides align to TRBD1. The J segment lost 3 bases and the V segment lost 3 bases, leaving 11 bases of the junction unmatched. The germline V gene has CDR1 KGHDR and CDR2 SFDVKD. CDR3 size: 18 residues. The CDR3 sequence: CATSDPRGWGQGTDTQYF. CDR3 DNA: TGTGCCACCAGTGATCCGCGGGGGTGGGGACAGGGGACAGATACGCAGTATTTT.